This T cell receptor beta chain was documented in a study of shared clonotypes between healthy human individuals. Germline-derived CDR1 and CDR2 are SGHTA and FQGTGA. V shed 5 bases and J 7 bases; nucleotides not matched to a gene: 6. CDR3 length equals 15 residues. Clones were read by immunoSEQ multiplex PCR, and TCRdb kept only the in-frame ones, dropping some. The sample lists 2 million to 2.5 million clones, 85% to 95% occurring once. The sample consisted of naive CD4+ T cells from PBMCs. Subset denoted: CD45RA+ positively selected. The sequence was obtained from a man aged 18 to 30 in good health. Some clones in this sample may be carry-over from other donors' samples. The genes are TRBV7-3 and TRBJ2-1; TRBD2 aligns across 12 bases. The CDR3 DNA follows: TGTGCCAGCAGCCCCAGACTAGCGGGAGTGAATGAGCAGTTCTTC. It specifies CASSPRLAGVNEQFF. The full variable domain, completed using reference TRBV7-3 and TRBJ2-1, is GAGVSQTPSNKVTEKGKYVELRCDPISGHTALYWYRQSLGQGPEFLIYFQGTGAADDSGLPNDRFFAVRPEGSVSTLKIQRTERGDSAVYLCASSPRLAGVNEQFFGPGTRLTVL.